These 26 T cell receptor beta chains originate from one sample sequenced in a study of T cell repertoires in cytomegalovirus infection (dated by TCRdb to the late 2010s). Their antigens are not known. This sample's treatment or condition label indicates: in vitro stimulation with specific CMV peptide epitopes to enrich CMV-specific T cells. Reads for this sample came from an Illumina HiSeq 1500. TCRdb ran its own pipeline on the public reads, namely fastp trimming at Q25 and MiXCR clone calling, and kept in-frame beta chains. Each entry merges the rows of one CDR3 protein and shows their most common DNA and genes. The sample has around 800,000 distinct CDR3 sequences on record, approximately 32% of them singletons. Clones ranked in the top ten supply roughly an eighth of the sample. The sample was cultured CD8+ T cells from PBMCs, taken from culture after CMV antigen stimulation. The origin of the receptors is a human donor in good health (CMV status not recorded). Some clones in this sample may be carry-over from other donors' samples.

CDR3 region: CASSQSGYEQYV. In nucleotides, the CDR3 is TGTGCCAGCAGCCAGTCAGGGTACGAGCAGTACGTC. The chain links TRBV7-9 to TRBJ2-7, with a tentative D call TRBD1 (5 bases). CDR3 length equals 12 residues. V dropped 5 bases and J dropped 4 bases, with 9 bases sitting between them. The germline V gene has CDR1 SEHNR and CDR2 FQNEAQ (reference sequence).

The chain employs TRBV5-4 and TRBJ2-5; D is unclear. This CDR3 is 14 amino acids long. Germline-derived CDR1 and CDR2 are SGHNT and YYREEE (reference sequence). With 0 bases removed from V and 0 bases from J, the gap between germline ends came to 6 bases. CDR3 loop: CASSLARYQETQYF. The DNA for the CDR3 is TGTGCCAGCAGCTTGGCCCGCTACCAAGAGACCCAGTACTTC.

The chain uses TRBV5-8 and TRBJ2-6; D gene unclear. This CDR3 comprises 15 residues. Trimming cost V 5 bases and J 0 bases, with 9 bases left between them. Germline CDR1 is SGHTS and CDR2 is YDEGEE. CDR3 DNA sequence: TGTGCCAGCAGGCGCGCGGCCTCTGGGGCCAACGTCCTGACTTTC. Residues: CASRRAASGANVLTF.

This clonotype was seen ten or more times. CDR3 in amino acids: CASSLLGGSNQPQHF. Here the CDR3 DNA reads TGTGCCAGCAGCTTACTTGGAGGAAGCAATCAGCCCCAGCATTTT. The rearrangement uses TRBV7-8 and TRBJ1-5, with D unclear. The CDR3 runs 15 residues. V was cut by 2 bases and J by 1 base, with 9 bases left in between. Germline lookup yields CDR1 SGHVS and CDR2 FQNEAQ.

The genes are TRBV25-1 and TRBJ1-3; D call uncertain. The V gene's germline CDR1 is MGHDK and CDR2 SYGVNS. Trimming removed 1 base from V and 1 base from J, with 17 bases in between. There are 18 residues in the CDR3. This chain's CDR3 is CASSESAPPTRSGNTIYF. The CDR3 DNA sequence: TGTGCCAGCAGTGAATCGGCCCCCCCCACACGATCTGGAAACACCATATATTTT.

There are a few counts of this clonotype. The gene calls are TRBV6-1 and TRBJ1-2; D call uncertain. The CDR3 extends over 12 amino acids. The germline CDR1 and CDR2 sequences are MNHNS and SASEGT. V was pared by 8 bases and J by 6 bases, with 13 bases between. The CDR3 DNA reads as TGTGCCAGCCGGTCAGGCGGTAATGGCTACACCTTC. Translated, it gives CASRSGGNGYTF.

This clonotype has a handful of counts. The rearrangement uses TRBV6-1 and TRBJ2-7; D gene ambiguous. This CDR3 has 17 amino acids. Deletions cut 1 base from V and 0 bases from J, with 16 bases between. From germline, CDR1 is MNHNS and CDR2 SASEGT. The CDR3 protein is CASSEGGRYIYSYEQYF. CDR3 coding DNA: TGTGCCAGCAGTGAAGGAGGTCGTTACATATACTCCTACGAGCAGTACTTC.

A few counts support this clonotype. This chain joins TRBV9 and TRBJ1-4; TRBD1 might be the D (5 bases). The CDR3 spans 17 residues. Germline V gene sequence: CDR1 SGDLS, CDR2 YYNGEE. V was pared by 0 bases and J by 0 bases, with 12 bases between. CDR3 loop: CASSVEQAVTTNEKLFF. The CDR3 DNA reads as TGTGCCAGCAGCGTAGAACAGGCCGTTACAACTAATGAAAAACTGTTTTTT.

This sequence joins TRBV6-6 and TRBJ1-5, with 9 bases fitting TRBD1. Trimming removed 4 bases from V and 2 bases from J; junction bases left unmatched: 3. The CDR3 is made up of 15 amino acids. Germline loops: CDR1 MNHNY, CDR2 SVGAGI (reference sequence). This CDR3 reads CASSWTGDGNQPQHF. CDR3 bases: TGTGCCAGCAGTTGGACAGGGGATGGCAATCAGCCCCAGCATTTT.

The gene calls are TRBV12-3 or TRBV12-4 and TRBJ1-5, with a tentative D call TRBD1 (6 bases). CDR3 size: 14 residues. V shed 6 bases and J shed 4 bases, with 13 bases lying between them. The CDR3 DNA is TGTGCCAGCAGACCAGGGGCTCCGAATCAGCCCCAGCATTTT. Protein product: CASRPGAPNQPQHF.

The chain is built from TRBV12-3 or TRBV12-4 and TRBJ1-1; 9 bases align to TRBD1. V gave up 1 base and J gave up 5 bases; unmatched junction bases: 5. The CDR3 spans 15 residues. The CDR3 sequence is CASSLDGQGWTEAFF. CDR3 nucleotides: TGTGCCAGCAGTTTAGACGGACAGGGGTGGACTGAAGCTTTCTTT.

The gene calls are TRBV7-9 and TRBJ2-7; no clear D gene. CDR3 length equals 12 residues. V lost 5 bases and J 5 bases, leaving 10 bases between the germline ends. Germline-derived CDR1 and CDR2 are SEHNR and FQNEAQ (reference sequence). The DNA of the CDR3 is TGTGCCAGCAGCCTTCTAGAGAACGAGCAGTACTTC. Its protein is CASSLLENEQYF. Supplemented by reference TRBV7-9 and TRBJ2-7, the full variable domain reads DTGVSQNPRHKITKRGQNVTFRCDPISEHNRLYWYRQTLGQGPEFLTYFQNEAQLEKSRLLSDRFSAERPKGSFSTLEIQRTEQGDSAMYLCASSLLENEQYFGPGTRLTVT.

This clonotype was observed a few times. This rearrangement joins TRBV5-1 to TRBJ2-3, with a possible D match to TRBD1 (6 bases). Per the germline V gene, CDR1 is SGHRS and CDR2 is YFSETQ. The CDR3 extends over 15 amino acids. Trimming cost V 1 base and J 3 bases, with 12 bases left between them. The CDR3, as DNA: TGCGCCAGCAGCTTGCCAGGGGATTTGACAGATACGCAGTATTTT. Translating gives CASSLPGDLTDTQYF.

This sequence joins TRBV27 and TRBJ2-7, with TRBD2 matching 10 bases. This CDR3 has 15 residues. Germline V CDR1 and CDR2: MNHEY, SMNVEV (reference sequence). J lost 1 base, V lost 4 bases, and 4 bases had no gene match. Here the CDR3 reads CASSSSGGSSYEQYV. The DNA for the CDR3 is TGTGCCAGCAGTTCTAGCGGGGGATCATCCTACGAGCAGTACGTC.

Notes on this clonotype: With a much larger clone just one base away, this may be a read error. This rearrangement joins TRBV7-6 to TRBJ1-4; D remains unclear. V was cut by 1 base and J by 10 bases, with 22 bases left in between. Germline V lookup: CDR1 SGHVS, CDR2 FNYEAQ. The CDR3 is made up of 17 amino acids. CDR3 sequence (DNA): TGTGCCAGCAGCTTAGAAGTGGGTGGGATTGGAGGAGGAAAACTGTTTTTT. Protein product: CASSLEVGGIGGGKLFF.

This clonotype has more than one count but fewer than ten. The J gene is TRBJ1-6, the V gene TRBV15; D uncertain. Trimming took off 1 base at V and 7 bases at J, with 17 bases between the two ends. The CDR3 has 17 residues. In germline, CDR1 is LNHNV, CDR2 YYDKDF (reference sequence). The CDR3 here is CATSRGRPPRGNSPLHF. Written as DNA, the CDR3 is TGTGCCACCAGCAGAGGACGGCCACCCAGAGGAAATTCACCCCTCCACTTT.

The table lists this clonotype with a few counts. The genes are TRBV4-1 and TRBJ2-7, with D perhaps TRBD2 (6 bases). With 0 bases removed from V and 0 bases from J, the gap between germline ends came to 9 bases. The CDR3 is 15 residues long. CDR1 and CDR2 (germline): MGHRA, YSYEKL. The chain's CDR3 is CASSQERDGSYEQYF. For the CDR3, the DNA is TGCGCCAGCAGCCAAGAGCGGGACGGCTCCTACGAGCAGTACTTC.

The CDR3 DNA sequence: TGTGCCACCAGCAGAGCCGGGACAGGTCTCGAGGGGGCCAACGTCCTGACTTTC. It yields the protein CATSRAGTGLEGANVLTF. The rearrangement uses TRBV15 and TRBJ2-6, with 8 bases fitting TRBD1. The CDR3 loop spans 18 amino acids. Germline V gene lookup returns CDR1 LNHNV and CDR2 YYDKDF (reference sequence). Trimming cost V 1 base and J 4 bases; bases outside gene matches: 9.

The chain is built from TRBV20-1 and TRBJ2-5, with a tentative D call TRBD1 (5 bases). The CDR3 loop spans 13 amino acids. Germline values: CDR1 DFQATT, CDR2 SNEGSKA (reference sequence). The ends were cut back, 5 bases at V and 3 bases at J, with 13 bases in the middle. DNA of the CDR3: TGCAGTGCTGGAGCAGGGCTTGAAGAGACCCAGTACTTC. Translation: CSAGAGLEETQYF.

This clonotype was counted once. One end of the junction varies from germline; a read error may be responsible. This chain uses TRBV7-8 with TRBJ1-4, with TRBD1 as a possible D gene (5 bases). Germline values: CDR1 SGHVS, CDR2 FQNEAQ. The length of the CDR3 is 19 residues. The CDR3 DNA follows: TGTGCCAGCACCCCCATTCGCAGTGTCAGCAGGGCCACTAGTGAAAAACTGTTTTTT. Protein product: CASTPIRSVSRATSEKLFF. Together with reference TRBV7-8 and TRBJ1-4, the CDR3 gives the full variable domain: GAGVSQSPRYKVAKRGQDVALRCDPISGHVSLFWYQQALGQGPEFLTYFQNEAQLDKSGLPSDRFFAERPEGSVSTLKIQRTQQEDSAVYLCASTPIRSVSRATSEKLFFGSGTQLSVL.

This clonotype has a handful of counts. The CDR3: CASSPGPPGELFF. DNA for the CDR3: TGTGCCAGCAGCCCAGGACCGCCCGGGGAGCTGTTTTTT. The rearrangement joins TRBV7-9 to TRBJ2-2; D is unresolved. V was trimmed by 5 bases and J by 6 bases, leaving 10 bases between them. The CDR3 has 13 amino acids. Per the germline V gene, CDR1 is SEHNR and CDR2 is FQNEAQ (reference sequence).

Only a few counts were recorded for this clonotype. In nucleotides, the CDR3 is TGCAGTGCTAGAGATAGGGGGGACTTTAACTATGGCTACACCTTC. Amino acid sequence: CSARDRGDFNYGYTF. V and J are TRBV20-1 and TRBJ1-2; TRBD1 might be the D (6 bases). With 0 bases removed from V and 1 base from J, the gap between germline ends came to 12 bases. This CDR3 contains 15 residues. Germline V lookup: CDR1 DFQATT, CDR2 SNEGSKA (reference sequence).

V is TRBV27 and J is TRBJ2-4, with 11 nucleotides matching TRBD2. The CDR3 runs to 16 residues. Germline V gives CDR1 MNHEY, CDR2 SMNVEV (reference sequence). V lost 5 bases to trimming and J lost 8 bases; unmatched junction nucleotides: 11. The CDR3 DNA reads as TGTGCCAGCAGTCCAATCGGGCCTAGCGGGGGGTACATTCAGTACTTC. As protein: CASSPIGPSGGYIQYF.

The rearrangement joins TRBV4-1 to TRBJ1-1; weak D call: TRBD1 (5 bases). V was clipped by 4 bases and J by 1 base, with 10 bases between them. In germline, CDR1 is MGHRA, CDR2 YSYEKL. The CDR3 is 14 amino acids. In DNA form, the CDR3 reads TGCGCCAGCAGCCCACGGACACCGAACACTGAAGCTTTCTTT. Residues: CASSPRTPNTEAFF.

This clonotype was observed a handful of times. The chain links TRBV7-2 to TRBJ2-4; 14 bases agree with TRBD2. The CDR3 has 17 residues. Losses at the gene ends were 2 bases for V and 5 bases for J; bases not matched to a gene: 5. In germline, CDR1 is SGHTA, CDR2 FQGNSA. The CDR3 DNA reads TGTGCCAGCAGCTTACCGCTGACTAGCGGGGGGGAAAACATTCAGTACTTC. Residues: CASSLPLTSGGENIQYF.

The chain has TRBV11-2 and TRBJ1-1; D is possibly TRBD1 (5 bases). Per the germline V gene, CDR1 is SGHAT and CDR2 is FQNNGV. The ends were cut back, 2 bases at V and 3 bases at J, with 13 bases in the middle. The CDR3 covers 15 residues. The CDR3 nucleotides read TGTGCCAGCAGCTTATCGTGGGGCGCGGACACTGAAGCTTTCTTT. As protein: CASSLSWGADTEAFF. Filled out from reference TRBV11-2 and TRBJ1-1, the complete variable domain reads EAGVAQSPRYKIIEKRQSVAFWCNPISGHATLYWYQQILGQGPKLLIQFQNNGVVDDSQLPKDRFSAERLKGVDSTLKIQPAKLEDSAVYLCASSLSWGADTEAFFGQGTRLTVV.